This T cell receptor (beta chain) was sequenced in a study of T cells in Graves' hyperthyroidism and ophthalmopathy. Amplification targeted TCR beta CDR3 regions from RNA transcripts. The primer set for the first-round RT-PCR of the TCR CDR3 was HTBI. One entry per CDR3 protein, called by TCRdb with MiXCR from the multiplex PCR reads. The table lists hundreds of thousands of distinct CDR3 sequences, less than 25% of them singletons, with under 35% in the top ten. Ophthalmopathy in the patients scored at least 3 on Clinical Activity Score and at least 4 on NOSPECS grade, lasting under 3 months. Sequenced: blood. This clonotype originated in a man aged 30 to 39 with Graves' ophthalmopathy.

CDR3 bases: TGTGCCAGCAGCTTCGACCCAATTTCCTCTGGAAACACCATATATTTT. Its protein is CASSFDPISSGNTIYF. The V gene is TRBV5-5, the J gene TRBJ1-3; no definite D call. CDR3 length equals 16 residues. The V end was cut by 2 bases, the J end by 0 bases, with 12 bases between. Germline V CDR1 and CDR2: SGHKS, YYEKEE (reference sequence).